This TCR beta chain is from a study of shared clonotypes between healthy human individuals. About this clone: Antigen: not known.

Researchers divided each subset's genomic DNA evenly across several immunoSEQ plates. Some clones are missing from TCRdb's copy, which holds only in-frame ones; the method was immunoSEQ multiplex PCR. The sample lists roughly 2,000,000 clones, 85% to 95% occurring once. With 0 bases removed from V and 0 bases from J, the gap between germline ends came to 8 bases. CDR1 and CDR2 (germline): SGHDN, FVKESK. CDR3 length: 15 amino acids. Study outcomes and limitations: Sharing across four donors was seen in 4% to 5% of naive CD4 clonotypes.

Positive CCR7 selection of CD45RO-negative cells yielded the naive CD8 cells, and terminally differentiated effector memory CD45RA+ cells were excluded. There were no recent acute infections or vaccinations among the donors, who were healthy HIV-negative adults. The V gene is TRBV14, the J gene TRBJ1-1, with D hard to call. The source material was naive CD8+ T cells from PBMCs. The source is a man younger than 30 in good health. Some clones in this sample may be carry-over from other donors' samples. CDR3 nucleotide sequence: TGTGCCAGCAGCCAAGAACGGGCCCTGAACACTGAAGCTTTCTTT. It specifies CASSQERALNTEAFF.